This T cell receptor (beta chain) emerged from a study of vaccination and CD4 T cells after COVID-19. For the study at large: Two mRNA vaccine doses were given, either BNT162b2 or mRNA-1273. Median time from second vaccine dose to sampling was about 77 days (14 to 241). Study-level points and caveats: Median counts of SARS-CoV-2-reactive clonotypes increased from approximately 21 to 40; this difference was not significant.

A note on this clonotype: The antigen is undetermined.

Treatment: approximately 10-day PBMC culture with coronavirus spike peptide pools or control peptides (ViraFEST assay). Germline CDR1 and CDR2: SGHVS and FQNEAQ. CDR3 length: 15 amino acids. Trimming took off 7 bases at V and 2 bases at J, with 16 bases between the two ends. Oncomine TCR Beta short-read sequencing was applied to DNA from cultured CD4+ T cells. TCRdb recomputed calls from the PCR reads with MiXCR, one row per CDR3 protein. The sample includes tens of thousands of distinct CDR3 sequences, around 42% of them seen just once. The starting material was CD4+ T cells from blood, cultured in vitro, obtained before SARS-CoV-2 vaccination. The chain uses TRBV7-8 and TRBJ2-3, with D maybe TRBD2 (6 bases). This clonotype was sampled from a human donor who received a COVID-19 vaccine. In DNA, the CDR3 is TGTGCCAGCACCGGCTGGAGGGAATTCACAGATACGCAGTATTTT. This gives the protein CASTGWREFTDTQYF. Together with reference TRBV7-8 and TRBJ2-3, the CDR3 gives the full variable domain: GAGVSQSPRYKVAKRGQDVALRCDPISGHVSLFWYQQALGQGPEFLTYFQNEAQLDKSGLPSDRFFAERPEGSVSTLKIQRTQQEDSAVYLCASTGWREFTDTQYFGPGTRLTVL.